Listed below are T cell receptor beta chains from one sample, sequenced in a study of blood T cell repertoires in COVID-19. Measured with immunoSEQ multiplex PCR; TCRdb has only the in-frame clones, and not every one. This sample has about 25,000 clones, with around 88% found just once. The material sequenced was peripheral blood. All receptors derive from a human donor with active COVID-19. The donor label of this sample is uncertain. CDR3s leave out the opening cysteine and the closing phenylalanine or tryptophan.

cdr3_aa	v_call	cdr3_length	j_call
ASSPQISSSGNTIY	TRBV4-1	14	TRBJ1-3
ASSLATGNGIYEQF	TRBV7-2	14	TRBJ2-1
ASSFARPPDPQY	TRBV28	12	TRBJ2-3
ASSLLAGHNEQF	TRBV27	12	TRBJ2-1
ASSPQAGSSRETQY	TRBV5-1	14	TRBJ2-5
ASGPIANQETQY	TRBV7-8	12	TRBJ2-5
ASSQLGKETQY	TRBV3-1/TRBV3-2	11	TRBJ2-5
ASSKFRLIPYNEQF	TRBV6-2/TRBV6-3	14	TRBJ2-1
ASSLSVGWEETQY	TRBV5-1	13	TRBJ2-5
ASSLVTRDSDYYEQY	TRBV7-9	15	TRBJ2-7
ASTSENTEAF	TRBV6-5	10	TRBJ1-1
AWSDPYGVRKTQY	TRBV30	13	TRBJ2-5
ASSEVGGRAYEQY	TRBV6-1	13	TRBJ2-7
ASRLSNQPQH	TRBV28	10	TRBJ1-5
ASSLGVGLANNEQF	TRBV5-1	14	TRBJ2-1
ASSMPGQRDEQY	TRBV19	12	TRBJ2-7
ASSVGRNLYGYT	TRBV9	12	TRBJ1-2
ASSYSSPNYVLYYEQY	TRBV6-7	16	TRBJ2-7
ASTPPGATYEQY	TRBV27	12	TRBJ2-7
ASSSRGLGGYT	TRBV5-8	11	TRBJ1-2
ASSEVRASGSNEQF	TRBV6-1	14	TRBJ2-1
ASSEDSSGNTIY	TRBV9	12	TRBJ1-3
ASRGGAYEQY	TRBV6-5	10	TRBJ2-7
ASSLAQGKGEQY	TRBV5-1	12	TRBJ2-7
ASSQDESGQGLEEQY	TRBV4-2	15	TRBJ2-7
ASSLGVGGETQY	TRBV7-9	12	TRBJ2-5
ASSQDGSGIDTEAF	TRBV4-1	14	TRBJ1-1
ASSDLTGTLNTEAF	TRBV27	14	TRBJ1-1
ASSSDPGGRGQPQH	TRBV27	14	TRBJ1-5
ASSLVGGAGDTQY	TRBV7-3	13	TRBJ2-3
ASSLGPASRGEQY	TRBV7-3	13	TRBJ2-7
ASRDRDYTEAF	TRBV19	11	TRBJ1-1
SVEYPDTQY	TRBV29-1	9	TRBJ2-3